These 10 T cell receptor beta chains originate from one sample sequenced in a study of blood T cell repertoires in COVID-19. The protocol was immunoSEQ multiplex PCR, while the TCRdb copy is restricted to in-frame clones and leaves out a portion. Of some 120,000 clones in the sample, approximately 80% were seen once. The sequencing input was peripheral blood. Every receptor here comes from an older woman with acute or convalescent COVID-19.

V is TRBV24-1 and J is TRBJ2-3, with 8 bases identical to TRBD2. The CDR3 consists of 18 residues. V trimming: 0 bases; J trimming: 2 bases; junction bases outside the gene matches: 9. Germline V gene sequence: CDR1 KGHDR, CDR2 SFDVKD. This chain's CDR3 is CATSDLVVERGTTDTQYF. CDR3 sequence (DNA): TGTGCCACCAGTGATTTGGTCGTTGAGCGGGGGACCACAGATACGCAGTATTTT.

The genes are TRBV6-5 and TRBJ1-4; D possibly corresponds to TRBD1 (6 bases). V gave up 8 bases and J gave up 7 bases, with 17 bases separating them. The CDR3 has 14 amino acids. Looked up from germline, CDR1 is MNHEY and CDR2 is SVGAGI. The CDR3 spells CASRLDRNSEKLFF. The DNA for the CDR3 is TGTGCCAGCCGCTTAGACAGGAACTCTGAAAAACTGTTTTTT.

The chain uses TRBV5-1 and TRBJ1-4; a possible D gene is TRBD1 (5 bases). The CDR3 extends over 18 amino acids. V lost 0 bases and J 0 bases, leaving 15 bases between the germline ends. Germline V gene lookup returns CDR1 SGHRS and CDR2 YFSETQ. CDR3 bases: TGCGCCAGCAGCTTGGGAGATGGAGGGACTGCAACTAATGAAAAACTGTTTTTT. Protein product: CASSLGDGGTATNEKLFF.

The chain couples TRBV4-2 to TRBJ1-5; no definite D call. CDR1 LGHNA and CDR2 YNFKEQ come from the germline V gene. CDR3 length equals 15 residues. The ends were cut back, 5 bases at V and 0 bases at J, with 11 bases in the middle. CDR3 region: CASSSESPSNQPQHF. CDR3 in DNA: TGTGCCAGCAGCTCAGAATCGCCTAGCAATCAGCCCCAGCATTTT.

This chain links TRBV5-6 with TRBJ2-3; D is uncertain. Germline V gives CDR1 SGHDT, CDR2 YYEEEE. The CDR3 is 12 residues long. The germline V and J ends were trimmed by 7 bases and 5 bases, with 11 bases remaining between them. For the CDR3, the DNA is TGTGCCAGCGGGTCGACGGGAGATACGCAGTATTTT. Its translation is CASGSTGDTQYF.

The rearrangement joins TRBV30 to TRBJ1-6; possibly TRBD1 for D (6 bases). Germline CDR1 and CDR2: GTSNPN and SVGIG (reference sequence). Trimming cost V 4 bases and J 7 bases, with 14 bases left between them. The CDR3 totals 14 residues. In DNA form, the CDR3 reads TGTGCCTGGATTGTGCGGGGGCAGAATTCACCCCTCCACTTT. This translates into CAWIVRGQNSPLHF.

The chain combines TRBV24-1 with TRBJ2-1, with 9 bases lining up with TRBD1. The V and J ends lost 3 bases and 10 bases, in that order; junction bases with no gene match: 12. The germline gives CDR1 KGHDR, CDR2 SFDVKD. This CDR3 comprises 16 residues. The CDR3 sequence: CATSDLFGTGIGEQFF. In DNA form, the CDR3 reads TGTGCCACCAGTGATCTTTTTGGGACAGGGATAGGGGAGCAGTTCTTC.

V gene TRBV5-6 combines with J gene TRBJ2-3, with D unresolved. CDR1 is SGHDT and CDR2 is YYEEEE in the germline V gene. The length of the CDR3 is 13 residues. V was clipped by 4 bases and J by 3 bases, with 9 bases between them. The CDR3 reads CASSGFGTDTQYF. The CDR3 DNA sequence: TGTGCCAGCAGCGGATTCGGGACAGATACGCAGTATTTT.

This chain connects TRBV7-8 to TRBJ2-3; 9 bases align to TRBD2. The CDR3 is made up of 14 amino acids. The V segment lost 3 bases and the J segment 9 bases; nucleotides outside the gene matches: 7. Germline-derived CDR1 and CDR2 are SGHVS and FQNEAQ. The CDR3 region has the DNA TGTGCCAGCAGCTTCACCGGGGCGGGGGGGACGCAGTATTTT. Translated, it gives CASSFTGAGGTQYF.

The chain has TRBV6-5 and TRBJ2-7; D possibly corresponds to TRBD1 (7 bases). The V and J ends lost 8 bases and 3 bases respectively, with 14 bases between them. The germline V gene has CDR1 MNHEY and CDR2 SVGAGI. The CDR3 totals 13 residues. The CDR3 is CASRGGQDYEQYV. In DNA form, the CDR3 reads TGTGCCAGCCGGGGAGGACAGGACTACGAGCAGTACGTC.